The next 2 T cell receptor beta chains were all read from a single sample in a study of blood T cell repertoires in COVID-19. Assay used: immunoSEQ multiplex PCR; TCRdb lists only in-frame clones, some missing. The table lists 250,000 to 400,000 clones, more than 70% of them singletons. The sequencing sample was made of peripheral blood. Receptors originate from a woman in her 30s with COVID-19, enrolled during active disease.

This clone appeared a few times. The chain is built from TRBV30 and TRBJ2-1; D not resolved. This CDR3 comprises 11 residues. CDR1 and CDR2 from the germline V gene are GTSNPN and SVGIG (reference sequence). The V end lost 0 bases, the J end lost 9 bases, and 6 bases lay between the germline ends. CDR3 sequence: CAWSVHREQFF. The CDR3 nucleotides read TGTGCCTGGAGTGTACATCGTGAGCAGTTCTTC.

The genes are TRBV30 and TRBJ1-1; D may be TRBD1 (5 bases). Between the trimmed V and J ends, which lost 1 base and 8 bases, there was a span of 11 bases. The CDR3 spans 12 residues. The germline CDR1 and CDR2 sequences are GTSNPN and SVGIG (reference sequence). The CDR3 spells CAWSATGGEAFF. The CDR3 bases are TGTGCCTGGAGTGCGACGGGGGGAGAAGCTTTCTTT.